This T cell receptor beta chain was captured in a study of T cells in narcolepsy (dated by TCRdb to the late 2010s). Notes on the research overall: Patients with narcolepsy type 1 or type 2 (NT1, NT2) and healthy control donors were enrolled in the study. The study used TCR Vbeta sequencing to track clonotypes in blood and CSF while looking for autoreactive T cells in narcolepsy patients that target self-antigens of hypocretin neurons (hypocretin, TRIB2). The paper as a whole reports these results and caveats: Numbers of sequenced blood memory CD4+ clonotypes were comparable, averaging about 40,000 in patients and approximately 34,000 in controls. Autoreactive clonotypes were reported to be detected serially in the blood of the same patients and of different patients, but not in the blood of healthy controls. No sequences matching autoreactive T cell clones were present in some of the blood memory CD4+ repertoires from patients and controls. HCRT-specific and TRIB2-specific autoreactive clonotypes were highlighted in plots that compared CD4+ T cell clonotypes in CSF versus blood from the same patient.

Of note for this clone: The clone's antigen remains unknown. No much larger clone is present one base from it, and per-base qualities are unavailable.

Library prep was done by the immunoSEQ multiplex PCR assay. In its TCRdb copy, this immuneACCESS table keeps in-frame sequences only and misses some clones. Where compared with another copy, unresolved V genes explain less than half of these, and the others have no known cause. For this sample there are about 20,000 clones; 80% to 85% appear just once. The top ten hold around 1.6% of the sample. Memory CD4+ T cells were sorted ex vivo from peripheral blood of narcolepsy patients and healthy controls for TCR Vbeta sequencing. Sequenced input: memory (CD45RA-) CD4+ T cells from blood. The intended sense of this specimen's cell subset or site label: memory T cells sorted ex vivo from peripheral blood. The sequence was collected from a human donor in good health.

In nucleotides, the sequence is TGTGCCAGCAGCTTAGTTCGGACGGGTGGCATATATTTT. The resulting protein is CASSLVRTGGIYF. Recombination joined TRBV7-2 with TRBJ1-3, with the D gene too uncertain to name. The CDR3 holds 13 amino acids from the cysteine to the phenylalanine. Only the CDR3 DNA stays, 39 bases, in frame from base 1. The germline V gene supplies CDR1 SGHTA and CDR2 FQGNSA. V is reduced by 1 base and J by 12 bases, leaving a spacing of 13 bases between them. This CDR3, with the reference TRBV7-2 and TRBJ1-3 proteins standing in past its ends, gives the full variable domain GAGVSQSPSNKVTEKGKDVELRCDPISGHTALYWYRQSLGQGLEFLIYFQGNSAPDKSGLPSDRFSAERTGGSVSTLTIQRTQQEDSAVYLCASSLVRTGGIYFGEGSWLTVV.